The sequence of this TCR beta chain was determined in a study of shared clonotypes between healthy human individuals. Sequencing used immunoSEQ multiplex PCR; TCRdb keeps in-frame clones, though not all of them. The sample includes about 690,000 clones, 90% of them seen just once. Material: memory CD8+ T cells from PBMCs. Sample subset: CD45RO+ cells pooled with CCR7-negative TemRA cells. The TCR was taken from a man between 18 and 35 years old in good health. Some clones in this sample may be carry-over from other donors' samples.

This CDR3 is CASSPGLAGGETQYF. The CDR3 DNA follows: TGTGCCAGCAGTCCAGGACTAGCGGGAGGAGAGACCCAGTACTTC. The gene calls are TRBV28 and TRBJ2-5; 14 nucleotides align to TRBD2. The CDR3 sequence is 15 residues long. Germline V gene sequence: CDR1 MDHEN, CDR2 SYDVKM. J gave up 4 bases and V 5 bases, and 3 bases lay outside the gene matches.